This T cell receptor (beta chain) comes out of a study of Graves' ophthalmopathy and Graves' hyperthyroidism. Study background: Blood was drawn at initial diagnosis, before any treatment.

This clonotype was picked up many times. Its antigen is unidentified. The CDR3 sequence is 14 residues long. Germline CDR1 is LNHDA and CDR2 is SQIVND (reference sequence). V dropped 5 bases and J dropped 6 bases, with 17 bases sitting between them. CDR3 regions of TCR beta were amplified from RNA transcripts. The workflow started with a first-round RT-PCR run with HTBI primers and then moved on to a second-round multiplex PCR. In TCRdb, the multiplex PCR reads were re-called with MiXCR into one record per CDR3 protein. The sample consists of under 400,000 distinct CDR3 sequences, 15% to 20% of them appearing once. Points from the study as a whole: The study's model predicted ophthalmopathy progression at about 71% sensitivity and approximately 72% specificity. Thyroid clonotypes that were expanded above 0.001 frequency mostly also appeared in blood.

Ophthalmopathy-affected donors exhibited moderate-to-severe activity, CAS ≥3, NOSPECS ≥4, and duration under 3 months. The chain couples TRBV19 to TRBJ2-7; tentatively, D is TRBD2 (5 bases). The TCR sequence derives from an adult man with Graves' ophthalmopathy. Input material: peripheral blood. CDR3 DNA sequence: TGTGCCAGTAGTCGGACCAGGCCTGCGGGCGAGCAGTACTTC. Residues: CASSRTRPAGEQYF. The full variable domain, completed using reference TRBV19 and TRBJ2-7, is DGGITQSPKYLFRKEGQNVTLSCEQNLNHDAMYWYRQDPGQGLRLIYYSQIVNDFQKGDIAEGYSVSREKKESFPLTVTSAQKNPTAFYLCASSRTRPAGEQYFGPGTRLTVT.